The TCR beta chain described here comes from a study of T cell responses to AZD1222 COVID-19 vaccine. The method was immunoSEQ multiplex PCR; TCRdb's version includes in-frame clones alone and lacks a portion of them. The sample contains 150,000 or so clones, 65% to 90% of which appear only once. The germline V gene has CDR1 SGDLS and CDR2 YYNGEE. CDR3 length equals 14 residues. V shed 0 bases and J shed 8 bases, with 12 bases lying between them. Whole-study findings and limits: Donors in the cohort were predominantly white British and more often female, and clonal diversity was possibly underestimated. Across the whole spike, CD4 TCRs peaked at regions 160-218 and 743-854.

Regarding this clone: Its antigen is as yet unknown.

This chain connects TRBV9 to TRBJ2-1, with D hard to call. This clonotype was obtained from an adult in good health. The sequences come from peripheral blood, collected on day 0 of AZD1222 vaccination. The CDR3 DNA reads as TGTGCCAGCAGCGTAGCGACCGCTCCCTATGAGCAGTTCTTC. The encoded protein is CASSVATAPYEQFF.